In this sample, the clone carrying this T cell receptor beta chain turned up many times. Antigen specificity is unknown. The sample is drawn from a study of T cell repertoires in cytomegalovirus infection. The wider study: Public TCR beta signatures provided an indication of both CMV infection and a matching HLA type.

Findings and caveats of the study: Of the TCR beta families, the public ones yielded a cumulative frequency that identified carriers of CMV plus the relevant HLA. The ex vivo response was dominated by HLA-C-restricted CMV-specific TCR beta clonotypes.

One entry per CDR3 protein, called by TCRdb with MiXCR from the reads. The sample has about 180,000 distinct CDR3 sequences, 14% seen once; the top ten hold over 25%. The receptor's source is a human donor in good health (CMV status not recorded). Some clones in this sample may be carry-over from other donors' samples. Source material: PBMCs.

CDR3 amino acids: CASGLVVGSGELFF. The CDR3 DNA reads as TGTGCTAGTGGTTTGGTGGTAGGGTCCGGGGAGCTGTTTTTT. The chain has TRBV12-5 and TRBJ2-2; no clear D gene. With 0 bases removed from V and 6 bases from J, the gap between germline ends came to 8 bases. Germline V gene data show CDR1 as LGHNT and CDR2 as FRNRAP. The CDR3 covers 14 residues.